This TCR beta chain was obtained from a study of T cell repertoires in cytomegalovirus infection. Study observations and caveats: Cumulative public TCR beta family frequency identified CMV carriers with the relevant HLA.

TCRdb fed the reads into MiXCR, producing one record per CDR3 protein. The sample includes roughly 300,000 distinct CDR3 sequences, more than 20% seen only once; the top ten take about 14%. This clonotype was recorded at least ten times. No antigen is known for it. The specimen was PBMCs. The sequence came from a human donor in good health (CMV status not recorded). Some clones in this sample may be carry-over from other donors' samples.

The CDR3 here is CASSLVVSAKNIQYF. CDR3 nucleotide sequence: TGTGCCAGCAGCTTAGTCGTTTCGGCCAAAAACATTCAGTACTTC. V and J are TRBV7-2 and TRBJ2-4; D is unresolved. The germline CDR1 and CDR2 sequences are SGHTA and FQGNSA. Trimming took 1 base from V and 1 from J, leaving 8 bases between them. The CDR3 totals 15 residues.